This TCR beta chain was documented in a study of PD-L1 blockade in urothelial cancer. Study overall: Starting in about 2014, patients were given atezolizumab (1,200 mg intravenously every 3 weeks). Blood underwent analysis 3 weeks (second dose) and 6 weeks after treatment began. Patients previously received 0 to 3 chemotherapy regimens.

Time point described: peripheral blood 6 weeks after treatment start. Sequencing was performed with immunoSEQ multiplex PCR; in TCRdb, only in-frame clones are kept and a portion is missing. Among about 30,000 clones listed, roughly nine tenths were seen once. Per germline, CDR1 SGHRS and CDR2 YFSETQ. This CDR3 contains 17 residues. V was clipped by 4 bases and J by 0 bases; unmatched bases: 10. V usage is TRBV5-1 and J usage is TRBJ2-3; 8 nucleotides align to TRBD1. The starting material was PBMCs, obtained around atezolizumab (anti-PD-L1) treatment. The clonotype originates from a man older than 75 with urothelial cancer. The CDR3 DNA follows: TGCGCCAGCAGCCCCGTAACGACAGGGGTGAGCACAGATACGCAGTATTTT. Translating it yields CASSPVTTGVSTDTQYF.